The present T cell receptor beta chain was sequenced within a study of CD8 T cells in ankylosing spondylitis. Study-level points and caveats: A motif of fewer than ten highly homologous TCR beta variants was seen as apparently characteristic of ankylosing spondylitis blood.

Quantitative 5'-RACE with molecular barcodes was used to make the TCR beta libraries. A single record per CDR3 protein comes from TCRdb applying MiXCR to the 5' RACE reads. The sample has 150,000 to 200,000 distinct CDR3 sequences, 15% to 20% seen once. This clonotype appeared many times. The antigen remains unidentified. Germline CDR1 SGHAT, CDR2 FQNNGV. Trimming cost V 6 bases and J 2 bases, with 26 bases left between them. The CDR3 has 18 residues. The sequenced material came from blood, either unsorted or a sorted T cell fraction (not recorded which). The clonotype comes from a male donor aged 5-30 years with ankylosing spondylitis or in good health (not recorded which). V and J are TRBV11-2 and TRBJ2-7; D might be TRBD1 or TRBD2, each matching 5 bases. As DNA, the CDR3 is TGTGCCAGCAGACGTCCGACGCGTAGGTCGGGACCCACCTACGAGCAGTACTTC. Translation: CASRRPTRRSGPTYEQYF.